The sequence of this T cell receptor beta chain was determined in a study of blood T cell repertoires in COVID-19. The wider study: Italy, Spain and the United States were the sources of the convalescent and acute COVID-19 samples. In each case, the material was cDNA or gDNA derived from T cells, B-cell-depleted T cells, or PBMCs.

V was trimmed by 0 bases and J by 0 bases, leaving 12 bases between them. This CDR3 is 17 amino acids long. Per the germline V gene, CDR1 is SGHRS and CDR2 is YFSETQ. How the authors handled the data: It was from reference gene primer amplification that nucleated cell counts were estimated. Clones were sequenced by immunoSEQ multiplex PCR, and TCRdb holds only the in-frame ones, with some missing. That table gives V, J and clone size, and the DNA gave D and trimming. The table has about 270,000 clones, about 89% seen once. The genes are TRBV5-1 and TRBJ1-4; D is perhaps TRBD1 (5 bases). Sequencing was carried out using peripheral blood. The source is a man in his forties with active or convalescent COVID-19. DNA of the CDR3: TGCGCCAGCAGCTTGGAGGTGGCGACAGCAACTAATGAAAAACTGTTTTTT. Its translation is CASSLEVATATNEKLFF.